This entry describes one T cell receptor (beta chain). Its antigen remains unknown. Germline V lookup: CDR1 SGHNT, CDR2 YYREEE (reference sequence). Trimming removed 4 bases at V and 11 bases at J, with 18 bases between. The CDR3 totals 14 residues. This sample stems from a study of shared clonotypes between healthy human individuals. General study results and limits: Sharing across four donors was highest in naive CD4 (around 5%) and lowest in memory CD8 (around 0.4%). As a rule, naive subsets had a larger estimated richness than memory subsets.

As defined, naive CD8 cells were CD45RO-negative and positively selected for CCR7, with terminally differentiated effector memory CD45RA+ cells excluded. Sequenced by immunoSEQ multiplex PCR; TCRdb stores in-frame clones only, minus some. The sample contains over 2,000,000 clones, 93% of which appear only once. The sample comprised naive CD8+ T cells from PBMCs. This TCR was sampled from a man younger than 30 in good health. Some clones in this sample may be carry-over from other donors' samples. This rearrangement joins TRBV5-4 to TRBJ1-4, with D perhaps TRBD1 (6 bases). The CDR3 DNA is TGTGCCAGCAGCGTGGACAGAGATCGTCAGAAACTGTTTTTT. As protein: CASSVDRDRQKLFF.